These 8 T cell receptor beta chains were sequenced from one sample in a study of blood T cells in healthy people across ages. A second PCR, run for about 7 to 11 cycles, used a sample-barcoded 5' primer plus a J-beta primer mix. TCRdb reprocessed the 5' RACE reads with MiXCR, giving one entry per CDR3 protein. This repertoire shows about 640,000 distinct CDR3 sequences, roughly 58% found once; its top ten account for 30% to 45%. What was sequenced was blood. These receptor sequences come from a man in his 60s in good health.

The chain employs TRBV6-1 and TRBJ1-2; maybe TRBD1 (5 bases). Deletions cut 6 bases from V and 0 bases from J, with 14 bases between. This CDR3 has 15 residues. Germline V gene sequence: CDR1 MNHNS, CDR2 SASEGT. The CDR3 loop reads CASSPGPKANYGYTF. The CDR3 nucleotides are TGTGCCAGCAGCCCGGGACCTAAAGCTAACTATGGCTACACCTTC.

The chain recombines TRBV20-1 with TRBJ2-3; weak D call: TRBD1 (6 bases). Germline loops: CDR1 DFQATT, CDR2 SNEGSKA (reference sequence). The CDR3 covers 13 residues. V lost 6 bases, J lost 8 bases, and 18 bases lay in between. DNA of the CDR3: TGCAGTGCCAACGGACAGACAGAAGCTACGCAGTATTTT. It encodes CSANGQTEATQYF.

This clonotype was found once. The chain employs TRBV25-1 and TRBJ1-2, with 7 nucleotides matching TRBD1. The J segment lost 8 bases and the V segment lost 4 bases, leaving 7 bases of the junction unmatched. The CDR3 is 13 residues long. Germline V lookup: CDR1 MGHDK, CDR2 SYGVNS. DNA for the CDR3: TGTGCCAGCAGTGGGACAGGCGGGGGGGGCTACACCTTC. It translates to CASSGTGGGGYTF.

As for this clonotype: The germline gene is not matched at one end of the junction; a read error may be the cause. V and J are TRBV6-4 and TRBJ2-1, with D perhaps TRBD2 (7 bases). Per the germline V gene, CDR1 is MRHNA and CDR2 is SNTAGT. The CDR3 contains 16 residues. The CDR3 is CASSPEGRGALNGQFF. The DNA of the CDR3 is TGTGCCAGCAGTCCAGAGGGTCGGGGGGCGTTGAATGGGCAGTTCTTC.

The CDR3 reads CASSLGRTSDRKFF. The CDR3 DNA reads TGTGCCAGCAGCTTAGGGAGGACTAGCGATAGGAAGTTCTTC. This chain joins TRBV7-2 and TRBJ2-1, with 9 bases lining up with TRBD2. The CDR3 has 14 amino acids. Losses at the gene ends were 1 base for V and 14 bases for J; bases not matched to a gene: 9. Germline lookup yields CDR1 SGHTA and CDR2 FQGNSA.

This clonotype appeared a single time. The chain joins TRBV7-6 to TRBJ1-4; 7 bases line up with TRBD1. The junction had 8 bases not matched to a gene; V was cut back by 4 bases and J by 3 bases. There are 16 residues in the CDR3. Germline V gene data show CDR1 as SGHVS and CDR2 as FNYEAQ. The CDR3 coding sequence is TGTGCCAGCAGCTCAACGACAGGGAGCCCTAATGAAAAACTGTTTTTT. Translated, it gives CASSSTTGSPNEKLFF.

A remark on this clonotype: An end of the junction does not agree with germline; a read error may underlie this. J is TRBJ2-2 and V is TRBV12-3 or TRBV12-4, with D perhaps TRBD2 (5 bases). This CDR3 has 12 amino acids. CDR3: CATLRNTGELFF. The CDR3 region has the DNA TGTGCCACACTGAGAAACACCGGGGAGTTGTTTTTT.

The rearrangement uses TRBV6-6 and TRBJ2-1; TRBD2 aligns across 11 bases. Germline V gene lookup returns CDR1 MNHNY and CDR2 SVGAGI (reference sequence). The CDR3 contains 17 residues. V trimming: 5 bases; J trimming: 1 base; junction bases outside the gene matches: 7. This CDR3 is CASSRSGGASSYNEQFF. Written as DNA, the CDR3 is TGTGCCAGCAGTCGTAGCGGGGGGGCCTCGTCCTACAATGAGCAGTTCTTC.